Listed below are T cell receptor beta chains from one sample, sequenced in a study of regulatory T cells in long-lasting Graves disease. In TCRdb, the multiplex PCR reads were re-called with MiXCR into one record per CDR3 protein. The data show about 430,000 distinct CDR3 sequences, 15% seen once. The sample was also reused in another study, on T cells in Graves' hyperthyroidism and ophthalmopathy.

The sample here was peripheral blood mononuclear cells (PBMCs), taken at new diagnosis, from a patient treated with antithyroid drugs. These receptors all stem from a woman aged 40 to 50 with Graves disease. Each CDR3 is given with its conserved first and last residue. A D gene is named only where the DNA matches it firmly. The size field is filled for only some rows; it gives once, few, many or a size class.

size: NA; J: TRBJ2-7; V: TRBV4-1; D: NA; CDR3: CASSRQTTYEQYF; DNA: TGCGCCAGCAGCCGGCAGACGACCTACGAGCAGTACTTC
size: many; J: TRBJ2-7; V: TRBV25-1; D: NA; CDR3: CASSEGSEQYF; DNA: TGTGCCAGCAGTGAAGGTAGCGAGCAGTACTTC
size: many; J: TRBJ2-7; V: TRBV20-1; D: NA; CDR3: CSAEHHDEQYF; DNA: TGCAGTGCCGAACATCATGACGAGCAGTACTTC
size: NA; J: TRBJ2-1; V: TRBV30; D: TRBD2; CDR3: CAWRLQASGNYYNDQFF; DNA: TGTGCCTGGAGGCTCCAGGCTAGCGGGAATTACTACAATGATCAGTTCTTC
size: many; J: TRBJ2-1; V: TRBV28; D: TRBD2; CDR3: CASSLASGYNEQFF; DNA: TGTGCCAGCAGCTTAGCTAGCGGGTACAATGAGCAGTTCTTC
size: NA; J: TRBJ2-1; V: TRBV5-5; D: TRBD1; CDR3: CASGHAGGDEQFF; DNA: TGTGCCAGCGGACATGCAGGGGGCGATGAGCAGTTCTTC
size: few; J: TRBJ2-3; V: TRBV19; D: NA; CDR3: CASSDLKTSTDTQYF; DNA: TGTGCCAGTAGTGACTTGAAAACTAGCACAGATACGCAGTATTTT
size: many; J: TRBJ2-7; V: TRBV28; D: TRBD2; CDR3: CASRPPPGLAGVYEQYF; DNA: TGTGCCAGCAGACCCCCCCCTGGGCTAGCGGGAGTCTACGAGCAGTACTTC
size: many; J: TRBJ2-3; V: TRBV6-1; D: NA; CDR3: CASRKERRRDTQYF; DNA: TGTGCCAGCAGAAAGGAGCGGCGCCGAGATACGCAGTATTTT
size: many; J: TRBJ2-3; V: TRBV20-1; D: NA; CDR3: CSAFPLVGVDTQYF; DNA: TGCAGTGCTTTCCCATTAGTGGGAGTAGATACGCAGTATTTT
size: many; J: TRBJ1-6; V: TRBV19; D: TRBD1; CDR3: CASSMVGGGSNSPLHF; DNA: TGTGCCAGTAGTATGGTTGGAGGGGGCTCGAATTCACCCCTCCACTTT
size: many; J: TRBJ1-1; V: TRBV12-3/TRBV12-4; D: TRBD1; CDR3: CASSLQGGFTEAFF; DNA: TGTGCCAGCAGTTTGCAGGGGGGGTTCACTGAAGCTTTCTTT
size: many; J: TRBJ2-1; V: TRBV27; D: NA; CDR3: CASSPSPRGNEQFF; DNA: TGTGCCAGCAGTCCGAGTCCGCGGGGCAATGAGCAGTTCTTC
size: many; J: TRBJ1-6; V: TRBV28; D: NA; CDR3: CASSWTEEIHPLHF; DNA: TGTGCCAGCAGCTGGACAGAGGAGATTCACCCCCTCCACTTT
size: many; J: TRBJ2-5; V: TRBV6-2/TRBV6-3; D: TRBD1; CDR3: CASSYSSLQGEKSQETQYF; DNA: TGTGCCAGCAGTTACTCGAGCCTACAGGGGGAAAAATCTCAAGAGACCCAGTACTTC
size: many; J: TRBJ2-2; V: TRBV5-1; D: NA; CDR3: CASSLAGGSNTGELFF; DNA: TGCGCCAGCAGCTTGGCCGGGGGTTCGAACACCGGGGAGCTGTTTTTT
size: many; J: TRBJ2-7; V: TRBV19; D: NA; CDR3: CASSIGGFEQYF; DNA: TGTGCCAGTAGTATTGGAGGATTCGAGCAGTACTTC
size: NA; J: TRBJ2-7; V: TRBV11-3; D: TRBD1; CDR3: CASSLVGDRGIYEQYF; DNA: TGTGCCAGCAGCTTAGTGGGGGACAGGGGGATCTACGAGCAGTACTTC
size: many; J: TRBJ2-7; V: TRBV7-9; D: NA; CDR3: CASSLARVNEQYF; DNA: TGTGCCAGCAGCTTAGCCAGGGTCAACGAGCAGTACTTC
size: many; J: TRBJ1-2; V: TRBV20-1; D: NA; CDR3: CSARVGGGYTF; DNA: TGCAGTGCTAGAGTCGGGGGAGGCTACACCTTC
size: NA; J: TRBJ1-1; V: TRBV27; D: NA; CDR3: CASRPGPKNTEAFF; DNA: TGTGCCAGCAGACCGGGACCAAAGAACACTGAAGCTTTCTTT
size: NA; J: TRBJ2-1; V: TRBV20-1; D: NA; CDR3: CSASAGGAYNEQFF; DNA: TGCAGTGCTAGCGCCGGCGGGGCCTACAATGAGCAGTTCTTC
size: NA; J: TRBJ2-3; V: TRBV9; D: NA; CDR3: CASKGGTDTQYF; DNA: TGTGCCAGCAAGGGGGGGACAGATACGCAGTATTTT
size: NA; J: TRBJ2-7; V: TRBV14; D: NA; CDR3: CASWETGTPNEQYF; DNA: TGTGCCAGCTGGGAAACCGGGACTCCCAACGAGCAGTACTTC
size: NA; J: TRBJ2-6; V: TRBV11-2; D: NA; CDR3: CASSLVASSGANVLTF; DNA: TGTGCCAGCAGCTTAGTAGCCTCCTCTGGGGCCAACGTCCTGACTTTC
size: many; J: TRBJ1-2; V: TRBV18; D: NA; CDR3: CASSPQRANYGYTF; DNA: TGTGCCAGCTCACCACAACGAGCTAACTATGGCTACACCTTC
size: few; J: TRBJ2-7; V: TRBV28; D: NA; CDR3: CASSLAGGTEQYF; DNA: TGTGCCAGCAGTTTGGCAGGGGGGACCGAGCAGTACTTC
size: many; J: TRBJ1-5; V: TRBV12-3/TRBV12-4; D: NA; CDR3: CASSPEGDLSNQPQHF; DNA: TGTGCCAGCAGCCCTGAGGGGGACTTGAGCAATCAGCCCCAGCATTTT
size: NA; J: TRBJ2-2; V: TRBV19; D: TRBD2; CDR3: CASSRPTTSGNGGELFF; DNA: TGTGCCAGTAGTAGGCCGACTACTAGCGGGAATGGCGGGGAGCTGTTTTTT
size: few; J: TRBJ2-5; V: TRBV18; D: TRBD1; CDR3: CASSPTFPDRAEETQYF; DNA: TGTGCCAGCTCACCAACATTTCCGGACAGGGCGGAGGAGACCCAGTACTTC
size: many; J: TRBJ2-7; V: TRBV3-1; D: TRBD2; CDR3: CASSQAGVTYEQYF; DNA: TGTGCCAGCAGCCAGGCGGGAGTTACCTACGAGCAGTACTTC
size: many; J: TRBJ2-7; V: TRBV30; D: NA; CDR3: CAWSYGTVEQYF; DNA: TGTGCCTGGAGCTATGGGACCGTCGAGCAGTACTTC
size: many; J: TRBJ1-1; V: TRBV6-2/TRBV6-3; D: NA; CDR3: CASDDPNTEAFF; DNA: TGTGCCAGCGACGACCCGAACACTGAAGCTTTCTTT
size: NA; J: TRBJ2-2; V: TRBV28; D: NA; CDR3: CASSQWAGELFF; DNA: TGTGCCAGCAGTCAGTGGGCCGGGGAGCTGTTTTTT
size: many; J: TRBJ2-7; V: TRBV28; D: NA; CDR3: CASGAYEQYF; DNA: TGTGCCAGCGGAGCCTACGAGCAGTACTTC
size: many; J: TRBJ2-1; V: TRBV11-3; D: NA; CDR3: CASSLGTGESYNEQFF; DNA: TGTGCCAGCAGCTTAGGAACCGGGGAGAGCTACAATGAGCAGTTCTTC
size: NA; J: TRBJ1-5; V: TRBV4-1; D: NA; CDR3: CASSQPWGPQHF; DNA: TGCGCCAGCAGCCAACCCTGGGGGCCCCAGCATTTT
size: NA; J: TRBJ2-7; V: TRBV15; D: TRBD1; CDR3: CATSRGDRYYEQYF; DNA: TGTGCCACCAGCCGTGGGGACAGGTACTACGAGCAGTACTTC
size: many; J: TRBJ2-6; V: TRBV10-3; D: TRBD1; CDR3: CAIREPGQGLIAGANVLTF; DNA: TGTGCCATCAGAGAACCGGGACAGGGGTTAATTGCTGGGGCCAACGTCCTGACTTTC
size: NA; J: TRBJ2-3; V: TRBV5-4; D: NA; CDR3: CASSRGGDGTDTPYF; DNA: TGTGCCAGCAGCCGCGGTGGGGACGGCACAGATACGCCGTATTTT
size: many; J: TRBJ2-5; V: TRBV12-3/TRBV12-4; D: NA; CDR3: CASSLRSRGGGETQYF; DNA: TGTGCCAGCAGTTTACGGTCCAGGGGAGGCGGAGAGACCCAGTACTTC
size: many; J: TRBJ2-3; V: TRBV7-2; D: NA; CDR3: CASSLGGASTDTQYF; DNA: TGTGCCAGCAGCTTAGGCGGTGCTAGCACAGATACGCAGTATTTT
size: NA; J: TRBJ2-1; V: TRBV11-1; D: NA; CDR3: CASSTRPGGYNEQFF; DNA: TGTGCCAGCAGCACCCGACCGGGCGGCTACAATGAGCAGTTCTTC
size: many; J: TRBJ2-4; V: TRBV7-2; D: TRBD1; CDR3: CASSPGTAIAKNIQYF; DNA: TGTGCCAGCAGCCCCGGGACAGCGATAGCCAAAAACATTCAGTACTTC
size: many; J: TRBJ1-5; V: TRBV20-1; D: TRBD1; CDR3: CSAGDRRHNQPQHF; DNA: TGCAGTGCTGGGGACAGGAGGCACAATCAGCCCCAGCATTTT